This TCR beta chain was identified during a study of T cell responses to AZD1222 COVID-19 vaccine. Study results and limitations: Baseline seropositivity characterized only six AZD1222 recipients. Across spike, vaccine-associated CD4 TCRs were found, dominant at 160-218 and 743-854.

The assay was immunoSEQ multiplex PCR, and TCRdb's table has in-frame clones only and misses some. The data contain around 200,000 clones, approximately 94% of them singletons. In germline, CDR1 is SGHVS, CDR2 FQNEAQ. V lost 5 bases to trimming and J lost 4 bases; unmatched junction nucleotides: 12. The CDR3 has 17 residues. As for this clone: The antigen is not known.

Pooling of second doses given at about 4 or about 12 weeks was done. The receptor comes from an adult who received the AZD1222 COVID-19 vaccine. The sample was peripheral blood, taken 28 days after the second AZD1222 dose. V gene TRBV7-8 combines with J gene TRBJ1-1, with 11 bases matching TRBD1. The chain's CDR3 is CASSPRTGQGVGTEAFF. The CDR3 DNA sequence: TGTGCCAGCAGCCCTCGGACGGGACAGGGGGTGGGCACTGAAGCTTTCTTT. The variable domain in full, completed from reference TRBV7-8 and TRBJ1-1, reads GAGVSQSPRYKVAKRGQDVALRCDPISGHVSLFWYQQALGQGPEFLTYFQNEAQLDKSGLPSDRFFAERPEGSVSTLKIQRTQQEDSAVYLCASSPRTGQGVGTEAFFGQGTRLTVV.